This T cell receptor beta chain comes out of a study of radiotherapy plus CTLA-4 blockade in lung cancer. This clone was seen just once. Its antigen is currently unknown. The same CDR3 can be traced to other DNA sequences in this sample. This CDR3 spans 14 amino acids. Germline CDR1 and CDR2: SGHRS and YFSETQ. The V end was cut by 2 bases, the J end by 4 bases, with 12 bases between. General observations from the study: According to reports, early shifts in blood T cell clones, alongside interferon-beta, forecast response most accurately. In blood, after radiotherapy plus ipilimumab, tumor-derived TCR clones expanded.

Method: immunoSEQ multiplex PCR; TCRdb's copy keeps in-frame clones and lacks some. The sample holds about 15,000 clones; 72% are singletons and the top ten take 45% to 55%. Sequencing was performed on peripheral blood, taken from a patient treated with radiotherapy plus ipilimumab. The receptor's source is a human donor with non-small cell lung cancer whose response to radiotherapy plus ipilimumab could not be evaluated. The rearrangement uses TRBV5-1 and TRBJ1-1, with D possibly TRBD1 on 5 matching bases. The CDR3 DNA reads as TGCGCCAGCAGCTTTGCGGGGCAGCCCACTGAAGCTTTCTTT. This codes for CASSFAGQPTEAFF. Full variable domain (remainder filled in from reference TRBV5-1 and TRBJ1-1): KAGVTQTPRYLIKTRGQQVTLSCSPISGHRSVSWYQQTPGQGLQFLFEYFSETQRNKGNFPGRFSGRQFSNSRSEMNVSTLELGDSALYLCASSFAGQPTEAFFGQGTRLTVV.